Here is one T cell receptor beta chain with its context. The antigen remains unidentified. V shed 0 bases, J shed 8 bases, and the junction held 9 bases outside the gene matches. The germline CDR1 and CDR2 sequences are LGHNA and YSLEER. The CDR3 extends over 15 amino acids. The sample belongs to a study of cytomegalovirus exposure and HLA in healthy donors. The study, taken as a whole, reports: A later analysis reported that several of the most significant clusters appeared to be linked to common viral pathogens, among them Epstein-Barr virus. The classifier reportedly diagnosed cytomegalovirus status with high specificity and sensitivity. In a later analysis, productive TCRs from donors in an Asian-associated ancestry cluster reportedly carried fewer N-insertions than the cohort mean.

Vbeta (60) and Jbeta (13) primers were used in the PCR. As handled by the study authors: A follow-up analysis tallied 60 million to 85 million unique TCR beta chains, some 9.9 million shared. Profiling relied on immunoSEQ multiplex PCR, and the TCRdb table lists in-frame clones only, not all of them. V, J and clone size derive from that table, while D and trimming were established from the DNA sequence. The sample gives around 110,000 clones, approximately 81% of which show up once; 3% to 4% is in the top ten. This receptor was taken from a woman under 40 in good health and CMV-seronegative. The sequenced sample was PBMCs. This chain connects TRBV4-3 to TRBJ1-2, with 7 bases fitting TRBD1. CDR3 DNA sequence: TGCGCCAGCAGCCAAGATAAGGGGGCTCTAGGGGGCTACACCTTC. It encodes CASSQDKGALGGYTF.